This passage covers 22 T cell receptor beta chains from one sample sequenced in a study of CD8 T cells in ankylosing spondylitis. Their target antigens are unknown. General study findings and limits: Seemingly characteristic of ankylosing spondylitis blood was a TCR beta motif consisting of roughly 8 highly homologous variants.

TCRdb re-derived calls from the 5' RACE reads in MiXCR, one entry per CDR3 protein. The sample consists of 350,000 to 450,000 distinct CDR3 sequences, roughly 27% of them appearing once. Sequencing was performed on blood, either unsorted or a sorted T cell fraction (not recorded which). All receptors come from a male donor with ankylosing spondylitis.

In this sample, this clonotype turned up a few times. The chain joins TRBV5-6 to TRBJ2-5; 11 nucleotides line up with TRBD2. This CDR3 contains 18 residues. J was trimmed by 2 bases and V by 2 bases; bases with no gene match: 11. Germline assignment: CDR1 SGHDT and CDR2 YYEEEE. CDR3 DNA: TGTGCCAGCAGCTTCGCAGGAAGAGCTAGCGGGGGGCAAGAGACCCAGTACTTC. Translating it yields CASSFAGRASGGQETQYF.

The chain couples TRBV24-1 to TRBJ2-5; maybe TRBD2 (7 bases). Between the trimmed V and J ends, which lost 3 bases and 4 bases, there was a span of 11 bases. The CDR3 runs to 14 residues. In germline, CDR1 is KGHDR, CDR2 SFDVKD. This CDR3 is CATSDGGGAETQYF. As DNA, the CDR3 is TGTGCCACCAGTGATGGTGGGGGGGCAGAGACCCAGTACTTC.

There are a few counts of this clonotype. CDR3 sequence (DNA): TGTGCCACACAGGGTAGTATAGTATACGAGCAGTACTTC. Translated: CATQGSIVYEQYF. This sequence joins TRBV28 and TRBJ2-7, with D tentatively TRBD1 (6 bases). Per germline, CDR1 MDHEN and CDR2 SYDVKM. The germline V and J ends were trimmed by 10 bases and 4 bases, with 17 bases remaining between them. This CDR3 region has 13 residues.

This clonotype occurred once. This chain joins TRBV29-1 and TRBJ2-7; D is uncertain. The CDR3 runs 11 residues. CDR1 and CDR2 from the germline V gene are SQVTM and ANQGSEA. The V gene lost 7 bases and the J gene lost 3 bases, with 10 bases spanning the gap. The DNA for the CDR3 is TGCAGCGCTCTTAACCACTACGAGCAGTACTTC. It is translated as CSALNHYEQYF.

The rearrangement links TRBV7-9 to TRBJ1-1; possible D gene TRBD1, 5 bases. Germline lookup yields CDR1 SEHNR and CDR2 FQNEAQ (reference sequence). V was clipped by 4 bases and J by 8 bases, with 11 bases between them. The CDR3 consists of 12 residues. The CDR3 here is CASSSQVAEAFF. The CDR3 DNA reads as TGTGCCAGCAGCTCACAGGTAGCAGAAGCTTTCTTT. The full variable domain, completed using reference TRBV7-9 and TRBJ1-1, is DTGVSQNPRHKITKRGQNVTFRCDPISEHNRLYWYRQTLGQGPEFLTYFQNEAQLEKSRLLSDRFSAERPKGSFSTLEIQRTEQGDSAMYLCASSSQVAEAFFGQGTRLTVV.

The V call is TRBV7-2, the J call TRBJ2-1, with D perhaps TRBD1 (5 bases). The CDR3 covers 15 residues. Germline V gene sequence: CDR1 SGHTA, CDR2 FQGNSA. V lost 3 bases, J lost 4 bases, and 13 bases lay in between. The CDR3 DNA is TGTGCCAGCAGCTTGTCGGACAACCTATACAATGAGCAGTTCTTC. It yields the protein CASSLSDNLYNEQFF.

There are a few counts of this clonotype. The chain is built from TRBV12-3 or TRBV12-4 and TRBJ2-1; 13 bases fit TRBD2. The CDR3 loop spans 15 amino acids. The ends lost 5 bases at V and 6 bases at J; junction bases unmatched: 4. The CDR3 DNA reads TGTGCCAGCAGTCCTTGGACTAGCGGGGGCAATGAGCAGTTCTTC. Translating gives CASSPWTSGGNEQFF.

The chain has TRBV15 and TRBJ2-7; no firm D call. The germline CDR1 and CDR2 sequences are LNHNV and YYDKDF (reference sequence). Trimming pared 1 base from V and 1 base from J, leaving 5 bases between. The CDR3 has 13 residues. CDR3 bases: TGTGCCACCAGCAGAGGTAGTTCCTACGAGCAGTACTTC. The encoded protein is CATSRGSSYEQYF.

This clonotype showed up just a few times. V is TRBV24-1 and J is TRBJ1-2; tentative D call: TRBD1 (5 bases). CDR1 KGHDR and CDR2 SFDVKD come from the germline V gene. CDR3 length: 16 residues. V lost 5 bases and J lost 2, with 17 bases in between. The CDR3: CATSGRDHIMNYGYTF. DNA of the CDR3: TGTGCCACCAGTGGTAGGGACCACATAATGAACTATGGCTACACCTTC.

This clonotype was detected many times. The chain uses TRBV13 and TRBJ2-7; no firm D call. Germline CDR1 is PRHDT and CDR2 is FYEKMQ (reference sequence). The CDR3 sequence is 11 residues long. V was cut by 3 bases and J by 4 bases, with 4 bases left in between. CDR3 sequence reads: CASSFGYEQYF. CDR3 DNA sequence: TGTGCCAGCAGCTTTGGTTACGAGCAGTACTTC.

CDR3 nucleotide sequence: TGTGCCAGCAGCTTAACCACTGGTGATACGCAGTATTTT. Its protein product is CASSLTTGDTQYF. This chain links TRBV7-9 with TRBJ2-3, with no clear D. CDR1 is SEHNR, CDR2 FQNEAQ, per germline (reference sequence). The CDR3 sequence is 13 residues long. The ends were cut back, 2 bases at V and 6 bases at J, with 9 bases in the middle.

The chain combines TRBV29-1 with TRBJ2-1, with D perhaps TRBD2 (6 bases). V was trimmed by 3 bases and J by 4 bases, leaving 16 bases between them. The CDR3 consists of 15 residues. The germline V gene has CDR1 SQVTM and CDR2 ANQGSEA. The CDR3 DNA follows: TGCAGCGTTGAGTCGAACGGGAGATTGTACAATGAGCAGTTCTTC. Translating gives CSVESNGRLYNEQFF.

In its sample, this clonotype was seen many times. The CDR3 is CASSLSGRSYNEQFF. For the CDR3, the DNA is TGTGCCAGCAGCCTTAGCGGGAGGTCCTACAATGAGCAGTTCTTC. The gene calls are TRBV2 and TRBJ2-1; TRBD2 matches at 10 bases. The length of the CDR3 is 15 residues. Germline V gene data show CDR1 as SNHLY and CDR2 as FYNNEI. The trim removed 6 bases at V and 1 base at J, leaving 3 bases unmatched. The whole variable domain, remainder taken from reference TRBV2 and TRBJ2-1, is EPEVTQTPSHQVTQMGQEVILRCVPISNHLYFYWYRQILGQKVEFLVSFYNNEISEKSEIFDDQFSVERPDGSNFTLKIRSTKLEDSAMYFCASSLSGRSYNEQFFGPGTRLTVL.

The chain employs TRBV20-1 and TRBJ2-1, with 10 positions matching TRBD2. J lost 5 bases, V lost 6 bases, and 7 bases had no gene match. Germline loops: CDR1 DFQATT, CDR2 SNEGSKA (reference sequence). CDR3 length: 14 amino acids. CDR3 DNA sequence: TGCAGTGCCAGTAGCGGGAGGACTAACAATGAGCAGTTCTTC. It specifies CSASSGRTNNEQFF.

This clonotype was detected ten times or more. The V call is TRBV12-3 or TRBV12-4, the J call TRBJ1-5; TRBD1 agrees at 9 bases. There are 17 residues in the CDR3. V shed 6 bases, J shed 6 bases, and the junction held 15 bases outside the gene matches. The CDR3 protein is CASSLGQGKGRVQPQHF. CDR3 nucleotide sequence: TGTGCCAGCAGCCTTGGACAGGGGAAGGGTAGAGTTCAGCCCCAGCATTTT.

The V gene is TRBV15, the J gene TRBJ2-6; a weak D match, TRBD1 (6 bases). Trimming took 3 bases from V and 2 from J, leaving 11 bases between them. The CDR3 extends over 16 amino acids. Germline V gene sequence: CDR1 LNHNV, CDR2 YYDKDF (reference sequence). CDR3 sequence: CATSRRSGAGANVLTF. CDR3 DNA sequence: TGTGCCACCAGCAGGCGCTCAGGGGCTGGGGCCAACGTCCTGACTTTC.

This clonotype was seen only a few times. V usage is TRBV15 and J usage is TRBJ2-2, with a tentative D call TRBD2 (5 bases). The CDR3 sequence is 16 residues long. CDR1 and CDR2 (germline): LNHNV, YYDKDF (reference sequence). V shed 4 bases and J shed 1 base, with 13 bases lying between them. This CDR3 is CATSTTRDLNTGELFF. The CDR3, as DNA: TGTGCCACCAGCACTACTAGAGACCTGAACACCGGGGAGCTGTTTTTT.

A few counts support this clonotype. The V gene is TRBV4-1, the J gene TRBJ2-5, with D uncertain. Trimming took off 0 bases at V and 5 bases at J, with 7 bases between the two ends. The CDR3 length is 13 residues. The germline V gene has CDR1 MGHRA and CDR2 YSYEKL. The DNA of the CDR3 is TGCGCCAGCAGCCAAGATAACTGGGAGACCCAGTACTTC. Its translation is CASSQDNWETQYF.

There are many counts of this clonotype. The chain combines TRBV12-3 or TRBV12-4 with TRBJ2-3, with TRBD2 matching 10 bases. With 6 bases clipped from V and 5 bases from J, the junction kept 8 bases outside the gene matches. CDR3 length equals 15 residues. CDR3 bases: TGTGCCAGCAGCCCGGGGACTAGCGCAAGAGATACGCAGTATTTT. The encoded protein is CASSPGTSARDTQYF.

The DNA for the CDR3 is TGTGCCAGCAGTATACAGGGGGGTTATCAGCCCCAGCATTTT. This gives the protein CASSIQGGYQPQHF. The chain uses TRBV12-3 or TRBV12-4 and TRBJ1-5; TRBD1 aligns across 8 bases. The CDR3 has 14 residues. Trimming removed 5 bases from V and 5 bases from J; junction bases left unmatched: 5.

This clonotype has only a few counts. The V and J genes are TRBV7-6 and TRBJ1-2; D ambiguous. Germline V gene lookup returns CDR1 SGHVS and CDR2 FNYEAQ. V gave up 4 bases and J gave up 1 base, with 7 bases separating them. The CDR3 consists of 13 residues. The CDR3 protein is CASSYLNNYGYTF. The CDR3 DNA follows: TGTGCCAGCAGCTACCTCAATAACTATGGCTACACCTTC.

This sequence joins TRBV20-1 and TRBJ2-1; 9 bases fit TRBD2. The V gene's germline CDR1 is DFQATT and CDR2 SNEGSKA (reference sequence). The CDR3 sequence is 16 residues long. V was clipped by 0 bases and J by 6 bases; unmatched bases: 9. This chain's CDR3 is CSAREGPGLAFNEQFF. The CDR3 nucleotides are TGCAGTGCTAGAGAGGGACCGGGACTAGCCTTCAATGAGCAGTTCTTC.